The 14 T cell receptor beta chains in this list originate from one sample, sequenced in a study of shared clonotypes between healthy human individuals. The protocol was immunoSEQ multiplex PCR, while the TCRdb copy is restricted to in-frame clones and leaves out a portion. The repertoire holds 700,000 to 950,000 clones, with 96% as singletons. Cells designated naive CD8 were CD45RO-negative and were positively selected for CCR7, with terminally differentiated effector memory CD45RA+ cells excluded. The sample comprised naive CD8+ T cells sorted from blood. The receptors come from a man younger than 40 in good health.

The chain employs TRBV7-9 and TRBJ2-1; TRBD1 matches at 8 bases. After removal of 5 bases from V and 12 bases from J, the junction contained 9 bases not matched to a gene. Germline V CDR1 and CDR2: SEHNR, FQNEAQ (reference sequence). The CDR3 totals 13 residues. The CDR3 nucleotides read TGTGCCAGCAGCCCCCCCGGACAGGGCGGGCAGTTCTTC. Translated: CASSPPGQGGQFF.

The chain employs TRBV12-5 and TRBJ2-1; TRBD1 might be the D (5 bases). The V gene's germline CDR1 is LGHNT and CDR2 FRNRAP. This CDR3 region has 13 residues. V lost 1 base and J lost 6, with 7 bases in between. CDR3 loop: CASGLGGTNEQFF. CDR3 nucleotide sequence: TGTGCTAGTGGTTTGGGGGGCACCAATGAGCAGTTCTTC. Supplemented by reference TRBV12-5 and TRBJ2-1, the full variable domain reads DARVTQTPRHKVTEMGQEVTMRCQPILGHNTVFWYRQTMMQGLELLAYFRNRAPLDDSGMPKDRFSAEMPDATLATLKIQPSEPRDSAVYFCASGLGGTNEQFFGPGTRLTVL.

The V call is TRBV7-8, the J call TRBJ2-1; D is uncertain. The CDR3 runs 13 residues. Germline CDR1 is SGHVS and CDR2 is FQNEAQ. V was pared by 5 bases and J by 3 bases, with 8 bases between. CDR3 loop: CASSPSDYNEQFF. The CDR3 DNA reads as TGTGCCAGCAGCCCCTCGGACTACAATGAGCAGTTCTTC.

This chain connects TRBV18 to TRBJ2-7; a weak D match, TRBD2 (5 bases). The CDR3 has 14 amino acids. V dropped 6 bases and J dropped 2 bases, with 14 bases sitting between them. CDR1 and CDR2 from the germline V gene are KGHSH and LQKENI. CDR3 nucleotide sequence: TGTGCCAGCTCGTTCACTAGTGAGGCCTACGAGCAGTACTTC. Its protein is CASSFTSEAYEQYF.

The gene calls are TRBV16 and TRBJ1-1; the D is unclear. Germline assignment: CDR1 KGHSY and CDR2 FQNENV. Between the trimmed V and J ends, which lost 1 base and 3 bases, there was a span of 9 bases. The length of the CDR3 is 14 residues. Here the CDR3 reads CASSQLEEHTEAFF. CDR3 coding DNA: TGTGCCAGCAGCCAATTGGAGGAGCACACTGAAGCTTTCTTT.

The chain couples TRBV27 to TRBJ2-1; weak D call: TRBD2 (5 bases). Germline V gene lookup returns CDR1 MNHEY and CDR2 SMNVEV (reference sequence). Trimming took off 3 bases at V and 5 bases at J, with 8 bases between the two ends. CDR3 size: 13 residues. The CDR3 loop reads CASSFARDNEQFF. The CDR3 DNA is TGTGCCAGCAGTTTTGCGCGGGACAATGAGCAGTTCTTC.

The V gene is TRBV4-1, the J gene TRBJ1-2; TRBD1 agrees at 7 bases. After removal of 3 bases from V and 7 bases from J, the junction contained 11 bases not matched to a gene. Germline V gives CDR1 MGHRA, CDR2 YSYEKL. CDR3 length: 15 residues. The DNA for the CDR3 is TGCGCCAGCAGCCACCCTAGGGGGCTCGTCGGTGGCTACACCTTC. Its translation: CASSHPRGLVGGYTF.

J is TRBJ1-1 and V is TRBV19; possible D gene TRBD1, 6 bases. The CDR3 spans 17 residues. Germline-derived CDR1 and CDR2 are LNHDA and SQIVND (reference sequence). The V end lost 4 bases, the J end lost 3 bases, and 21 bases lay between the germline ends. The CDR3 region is CASSRDWSVQGYTEAFF. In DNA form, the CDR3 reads TGTGCCAGTAGTAGGGATTGGTCAGTACAGGGTTACACTGAAGCTTTCTTT.

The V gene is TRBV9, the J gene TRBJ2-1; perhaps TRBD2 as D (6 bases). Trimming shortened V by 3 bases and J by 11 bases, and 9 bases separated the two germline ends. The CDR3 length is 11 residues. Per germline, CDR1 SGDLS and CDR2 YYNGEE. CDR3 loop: CASSGRGQQFF. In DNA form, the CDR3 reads TGTGCCAGCAGCGGGCGGGGACAGCAGTTCTTC.

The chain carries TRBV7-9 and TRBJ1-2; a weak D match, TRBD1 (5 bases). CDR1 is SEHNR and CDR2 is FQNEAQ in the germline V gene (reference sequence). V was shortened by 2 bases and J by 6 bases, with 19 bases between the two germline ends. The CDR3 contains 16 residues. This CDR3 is CASSLRLGRGTDGYTF. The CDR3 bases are TGTGCCAGCAGCTTAAGACTGGGACGGGGAACGGATGGCTACACCTTC.

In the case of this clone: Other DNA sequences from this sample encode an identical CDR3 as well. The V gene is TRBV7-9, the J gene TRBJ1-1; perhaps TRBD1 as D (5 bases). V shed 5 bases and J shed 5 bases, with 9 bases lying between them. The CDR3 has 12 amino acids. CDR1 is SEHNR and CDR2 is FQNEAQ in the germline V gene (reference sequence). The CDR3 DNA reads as TGTGCCAGCAGCCCGGGGGTAACTGAAGCTTTCTTT. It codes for CASSPGVTEAFF.

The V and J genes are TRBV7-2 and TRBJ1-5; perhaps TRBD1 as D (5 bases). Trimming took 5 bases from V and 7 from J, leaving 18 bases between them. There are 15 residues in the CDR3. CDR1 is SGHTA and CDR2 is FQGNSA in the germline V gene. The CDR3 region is CASSRERGWGQPQHF. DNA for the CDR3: TGTGCCAGCAGCCGAGAACGGGGGTGGGGGCAGCCCCAGCATTTT.

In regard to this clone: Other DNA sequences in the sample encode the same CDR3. The CDR3 is CASSGPGYTF. The CDR3 DNA follows: TGTGCCAGCAGCGGTCCCGGCTACACCTTC. The J gene is TRBJ1-2, the V gene TRBV9; no reliable D call. The CDR3 is made up of 10 amino acids. Trimming took off 3 bases at V and 8 bases at J, with 5 bases between the two ends. Germline CDR1 SGDLS, CDR2 YYNGEE.

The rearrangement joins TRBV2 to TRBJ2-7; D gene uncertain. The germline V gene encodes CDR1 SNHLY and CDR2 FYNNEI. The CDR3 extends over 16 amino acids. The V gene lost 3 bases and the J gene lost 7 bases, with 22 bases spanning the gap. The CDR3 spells CASSDVSSLSLGEQYF. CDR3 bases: TGTGCCAGCAGTGACGTTTCTTCTCTCTCTTTGGGTGAGCAGTACTTC.